A single sample is the source of the 7 T cell receptor beta chains below, sequenced in a study of identical twins. One entry per CDR3 protein, called by TCRdb with MiXCR from the 5' RACE reads. The sample carries 350,000 or so distinct CDR3 sequences, about 9% recorded once. The source material was naive T cells sorted from blood. These receptors all come from a woman between 50 and 59 years old in good health.

A few counts support this clonotype. V and J are TRBV20-1 and TRBJ1-2; a possible D gene is TRBD1 (5 bases). V was pared by 1 base and J by 9 bases, with 9 bases between. CDR1 DFQATT and CDR2 SNEGSKA come from the germline V gene (reference sequence). CDR3 length: 11 amino acids. The chain's CDR3 is CSARGGLRYTF. Here the CDR3 DNA reads TGCAGTGCTAGAGGGGGGTTACGCTACACCTTC.

The chain has TRBV20-1 and TRBJ2-3; no clear D. The germline V and J ends were trimmed by 3 bases and 11 bases, with 12 bases remaining between them. The V gene's germline CDR1 is DFQATT and CDR2 SNEGSKA (reference sequence). The CDR3 covers 11 residues. In DNA, the CDR3 is TGCAGTGCTAGTCCAGATAAGGGGCAGTATTTT. Translating it yields CSASPDKGQYF.

There are a few counts of this clonotype. The gene calls are TRBV5-1 and TRBJ2-1; 7 nucleotides align to TRBD2. The length of the CDR3 is 12 residues. Germline V gene sequence: CDR1 SGHRS, CDR2 YFSETQ. Trimming removed 5 bases from V and 8 bases from J; junction bases left unmatched: 4. As DNA, the CDR3 is TGCGCCAGCAGAGCGGGAACCTATGAGCAGTTCTTC. This translates into CASRAGTYEQFF.

The chain recombines TRBV7-9 with TRBJ2-5; D possibly corresponds to TRBD2 (5 bases). V shed 1 base and J shed 5 bases, with 11 bases lying between them. CDR1 and CDR2 (germline): SEHNR, FQNEAQ (reference sequence). This CDR3 has 14 amino acids. The DNA for the CDR3 is TGTGCCAGCAGCTTAGTATGGCCGGGGGAGACCCAGTACTTC. This gives the protein CASSLVWPGETQYF. Full variable domain (remainder filled in from reference TRBV7-9 and TRBJ2-5): DTGVSQNPRHKITKRGQNVTFRCDPISEHNRLYWYRQTLGQGPEFLTYFQNEAQLEKSRLLSDRFSAERPKGSFSTLEIQRTEQGDSAMYLCASSLVWPGETQYFGPGTRLLVL.

The V call is TRBV5-1, the J call TRBJ1-2; 10 bases map to TRBD1. The CDR3 has 17 residues. The germline gives CDR1 SGHRS, CDR2 YFSETQ. The trim removed 4 bases at V and 0 bases at J, leaving 9 bases unmatched. In DNA form, the CDR3 reads TGCGCCAGCAGCCTATTGACAGGGGGCCTAGCTAACTATGGCTACACCTTC. Translation: CASSLLTGGLANYGYTF. The whole variable domain, remainder taken from reference TRBV5-1 and TRBJ1-2, is KAGVTQTPRYLIKTRGQQVTLSCSPISGHRSVSWYQQTPGQGLQFLFEYFSETQRNKGNFPGRFSGRQFSNSRSEMNVSTLELGDSALYLCASSLLTGGLANYGYTFGSGTRLTVV.

The table lists this clonotype with a count of one. This chain joins TRBV30 and TRBJ2-1; D ambiguous. The length of the CDR3 is 15 residues. Deletions cut 1 base from V and 6 bases from J, with 16 bases between. CDR1 GTSNPN and CDR2 SVGIG come from the germline V gene (reference sequence). CDR3 loop: CAWSGYETASNEQFF. CDR3 DNA: TGTGCCTGGAGTGGGTATGAGACCGCTAGCAATGAGCAGTTCTTC.

There are a few counts of this clonotype. The chain employs TRBV29-1 and TRBJ1-2; unclear D gene. V was cut by 4 bases and J by 8 bases, with 5 bases left in between. CDR1 and CDR2 from the germline V gene are SQVTM and ANQGSEA. The CDR3 extends over 9 amino acids. The CDR3 reads CSVAEGYTF. CDR3 nucleotide sequence: TGCAGCGTTGCTGAGGGCTACACCTTC.